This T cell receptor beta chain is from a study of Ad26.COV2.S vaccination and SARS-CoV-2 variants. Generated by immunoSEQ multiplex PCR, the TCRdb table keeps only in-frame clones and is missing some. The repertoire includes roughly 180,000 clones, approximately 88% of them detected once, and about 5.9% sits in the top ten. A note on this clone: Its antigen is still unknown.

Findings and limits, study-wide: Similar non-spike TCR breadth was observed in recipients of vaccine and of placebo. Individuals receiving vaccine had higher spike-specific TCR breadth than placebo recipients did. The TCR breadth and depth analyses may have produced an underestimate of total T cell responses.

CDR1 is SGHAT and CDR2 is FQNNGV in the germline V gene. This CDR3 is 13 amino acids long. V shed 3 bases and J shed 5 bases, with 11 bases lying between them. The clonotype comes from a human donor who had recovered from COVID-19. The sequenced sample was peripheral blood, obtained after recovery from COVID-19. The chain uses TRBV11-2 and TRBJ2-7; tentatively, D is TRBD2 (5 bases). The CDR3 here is CASSFAPSHEQYF. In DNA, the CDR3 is TGTGCCAGCAGCTTTGCTCCTAGCCACGAGCAGTACTTC.